Listed below are T cell receptor beta chains from one sample, sequenced in a study of T cells in Graves' hyperthyroidism and ophthalmopathy. TCRdb re-derived calls from the multiplex PCR reads in MiXCR, one entry per CDR3 protein. The sample consists of about 530,000 distinct CDR3 sequences, about a sixth of them appearing once. The sample comprised blood. The receptors were sampled from a woman aged 18 to 35 with Graves' ophthalmopathy. Both conserved end residues are trimmed from each CDR3. The order of the fields is V gene, D gene, J gene, CDR3 protein. D genes are given only for firm matches.

V: TRBV7-9; D: -; J: TRBJ2-5; CDR3: ASRTTGRETQY
V: TRBV10-3; D: -; J: TRBJ2-1; CDR3: AISNQQGDEQF
V: TRBV30; D: TRBD1; J: TRBJ2-1; CDR3: AGTAYNEQF
V: TRBV11-2; D: -; J: TRBJ2-3; CDR3: ASSWQGGRTDTQY
V: TRBV11-1; D: -; J: TRBJ2-2; CDR3: ASSLGRRGPNTGELF
V: TRBV7-3; D: TRBD1; J: TRBJ2-1; CDR3: ASSINRGFVNEQF
V: TRBV10-1; D: -; J: TRBJ1-5; CDR3: ASSESGGISNQPQH
V: TRBV10-3; D: TRBD2; J: TRBJ2-1; CDR3: AISEAGTSGNEQF
V: TRBV10-2; D: -; J: TRBJ2-2; CDR3: ASFEARYNTGELF
V: TRBV5-1; D: TRBD2; J: TRBJ2-4; CDR3: ASSFTASGVNIQY
V: TRBV24-1; D: TRBD1; J: TRBJ2-3; CDR3: ATSDADRADTQY
V: TRBV6-6; D: TRBD2; J: TRBJ2-7; CDR3: ASSYSTSYYEQY
V: TRBV7-8; D: -; J: TRBJ2-7; CDR3: AATPTVDHYEQY
V: TRBV12-3/TRBV12-4; D: -; J: TRBJ1-1; CDR3: ASSVAGSGDTEAF
V: TRBV6-5; D: TRBD1; J: TRBJ1-6; CDR3: ASSYGQGGSPLH
V: TRBV4-1; D: -; J: TRBJ2-7; CDR3: ASSQPGRRPYEQY
V: TRBV30; D: -; J: TRBJ2-1; CDR3: ARSEGRVLSSEQF
V: TRBV6-1; D: TRBD1; J: TRBJ2-1; CDR3: ASSSAPGTGDNEQF
V: TRBV19; D: -; J: TRBJ1-1; CDR3: ASSIGGVTEAF
V: TRBV28; D: TRBD1; J: TRBJ2-2; CDR3: ASSPDRVTGELF
V: TRBV5-8; D: -; J: TRBJ2-7; CDR3: ASSVRQSSYEQY
V: TRBV28; D: -; J: TRBJ1-1; CDR3: ASSFQAMNTEAF
V: TRBV28; D: -; J: TRBJ2-3; CDR3: ASSPPPPNTQY
V: TRBV7-9; D: -; J: TRBJ2-1; CDR3: ASSVGTSSDQF
V: TRBV5-1; D: -; J: TRBJ2-3; CDR3: ASSSVSRRTDTQY
V: TRBV4-2; D: TRBD1; J: TRBJ1-1; CDR3: ASSQSGTVQAF
V: TRBV7-2; D: -; J: TRBJ2-7; CDR3: ASSQELADIYEQY
V: TRBV18; D: -; J: TRBJ2-3; CDR3: ASSPVPGTAGTQY
V: TRBV30; D: -; J: TRBJ1-1; CDR3: ARTEDTEAF
V: TRBV28; D: -; J: TRBJ2-7; CDR3: ASSLVLGSGSGYEQY
V: TRBV28; D: -; J: TRBJ1-2; CDR3: ASSFSTFNYGYT